This T cell receptor (beta chain) is drawn from a study of cytomegalovirus exposure and HLA in healthy donors. The PCR contained 60 Vbeta and 13 Jbeta primers. The method was immunoSEQ multiplex PCR; TCRdb's version includes in-frame clones alone and lacks a portion of them. The data show just over 150,000 clones, and the top ten clones hold 2% to 2.5%. Trimming shortened V by 3 bases and J by 5 bases, and 16 bases separated the two germline ends. The CDR3 sequence is 15 residues long. Germline CDR1 is MDHEN and CDR2 is SYDVKM. This TCR came from a man aged 25-45 years in good health and CMV-seronegative. The rearrangement uses TRBV28 and TRBJ1-1; tentative D call: TRBD1 (6 bases). The sequenced sample consisted of PBMCs. The DNA for the CDR3 is TGTGCCAGCAGTTTCCCAACAGGGCGGTTTACTGAAGCTTTCTTT. Translation: CASSFPTGRFTEAFF.